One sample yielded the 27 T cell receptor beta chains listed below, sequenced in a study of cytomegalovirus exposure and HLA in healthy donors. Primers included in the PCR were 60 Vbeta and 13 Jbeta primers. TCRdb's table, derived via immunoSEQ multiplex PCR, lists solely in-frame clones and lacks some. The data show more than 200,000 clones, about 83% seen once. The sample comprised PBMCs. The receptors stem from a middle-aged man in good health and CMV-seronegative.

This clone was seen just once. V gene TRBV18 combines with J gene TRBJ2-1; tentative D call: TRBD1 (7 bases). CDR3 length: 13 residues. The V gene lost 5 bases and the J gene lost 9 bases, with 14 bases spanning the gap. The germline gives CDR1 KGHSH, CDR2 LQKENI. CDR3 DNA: TGTGCCAGCTCAGGGACAGTAGCGGCTGAGCAGTTCTTC. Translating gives CASSGTVAAEQFF.

The CDR3 is CASSEDSPATNEKLFF. CDR3 in DNA: TGTGCCAGCAGTGAGGACAGCCCTGCAACTAATGAAAAACTGTTTTTT. V usage is TRBV2 and J usage is TRBJ1-4; TRBD1 is a possible D gene (6 bases). Germline V lookup: CDR1 SNHLY, CDR2 FYNNEI. The CDR3 length is 16 residues. The V gene lost 3 bases and the J gene lost 0 bases, with 11 bases spanning the gap.

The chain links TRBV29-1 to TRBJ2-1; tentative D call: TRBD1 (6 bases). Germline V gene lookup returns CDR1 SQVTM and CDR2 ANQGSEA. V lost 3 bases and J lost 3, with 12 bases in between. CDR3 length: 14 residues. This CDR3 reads CSVEGAGRYNEQFF. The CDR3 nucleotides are TGCAGCGTTGAGGGGGCAGGCCGCTACAATGAGCAGTTCTTC.

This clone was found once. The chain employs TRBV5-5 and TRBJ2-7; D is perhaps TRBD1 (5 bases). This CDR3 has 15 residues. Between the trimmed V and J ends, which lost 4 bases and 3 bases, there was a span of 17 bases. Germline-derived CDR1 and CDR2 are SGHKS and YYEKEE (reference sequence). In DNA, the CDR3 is TGTGCCAGCAGCCGAGTAGACAGATACCTCTACGAGCAGTACTTC. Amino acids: CASSRVDRYLYEQYF.

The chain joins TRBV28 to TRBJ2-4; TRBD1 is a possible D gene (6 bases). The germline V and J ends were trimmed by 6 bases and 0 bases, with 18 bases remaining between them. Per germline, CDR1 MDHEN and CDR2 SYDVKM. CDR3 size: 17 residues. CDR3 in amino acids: CASSKTQGTIAKNIQYF. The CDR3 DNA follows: TGTGCCAGCAGCAAGACCCAGGGGACAATAGCCAAAAACATTCAGTACTTC.

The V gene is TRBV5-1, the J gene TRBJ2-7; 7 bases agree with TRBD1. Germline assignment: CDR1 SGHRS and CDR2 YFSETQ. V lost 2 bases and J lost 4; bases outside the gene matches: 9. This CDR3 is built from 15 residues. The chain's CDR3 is CASSFTGERSYEQYF. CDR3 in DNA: TGCGCCAGCAGCTTTACAGGGGAAAGGTCTTACGAGCAGTACTTC.

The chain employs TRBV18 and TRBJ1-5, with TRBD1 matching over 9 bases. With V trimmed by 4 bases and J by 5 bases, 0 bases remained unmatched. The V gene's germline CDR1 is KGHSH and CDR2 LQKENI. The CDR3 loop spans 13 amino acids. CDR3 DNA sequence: TGTGCCAGCTCACGGACAGGGGATCAGCCCCAGCATTTT. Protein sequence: CASSRTGDQPQHF.

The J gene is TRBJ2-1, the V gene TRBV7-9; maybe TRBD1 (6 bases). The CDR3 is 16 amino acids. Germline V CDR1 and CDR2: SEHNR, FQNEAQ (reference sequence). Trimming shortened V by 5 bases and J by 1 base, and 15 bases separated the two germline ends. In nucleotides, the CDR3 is TGTGCCAGCAGCCCAAGGACAGTTCTATCCTACAATGAGCAGTTCTTC. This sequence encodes CASSPRTVLSYNEQFF.

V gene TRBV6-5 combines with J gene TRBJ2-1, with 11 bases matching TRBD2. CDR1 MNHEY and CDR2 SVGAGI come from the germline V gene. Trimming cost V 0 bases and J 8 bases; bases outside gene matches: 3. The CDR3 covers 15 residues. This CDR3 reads CASSYSIAGGYEQFF. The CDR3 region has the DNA TGTGCCAGCAGTTACTCGATAGCGGGGGGGTATGAGCAGTTCTTC.

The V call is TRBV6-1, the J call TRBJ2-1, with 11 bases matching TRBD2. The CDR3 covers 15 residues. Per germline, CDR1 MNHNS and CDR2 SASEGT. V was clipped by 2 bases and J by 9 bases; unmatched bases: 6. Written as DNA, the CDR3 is TGTGCCAGCAGTGAAATGGCTAGCGGGGGGCTTGAGCAGTTCTTC. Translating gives CASSEMASGGLEQFF.

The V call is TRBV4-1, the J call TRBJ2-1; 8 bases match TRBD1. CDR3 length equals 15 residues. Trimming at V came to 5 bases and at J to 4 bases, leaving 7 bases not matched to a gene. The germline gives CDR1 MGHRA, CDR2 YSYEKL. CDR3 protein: CASSMPDRAYNEQFF. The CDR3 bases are TGCGCCAGCAGCATGCCGGACAGGGCTTACAATGAGCAGTTCTTC.

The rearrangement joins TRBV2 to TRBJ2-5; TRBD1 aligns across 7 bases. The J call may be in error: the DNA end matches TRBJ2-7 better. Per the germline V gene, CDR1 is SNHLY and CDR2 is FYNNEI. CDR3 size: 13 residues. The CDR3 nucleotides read TGTGCCAGCAGCAGGGACAGAGACTACGAGCAGTACTTC. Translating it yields CASSRDRDYEQYF.

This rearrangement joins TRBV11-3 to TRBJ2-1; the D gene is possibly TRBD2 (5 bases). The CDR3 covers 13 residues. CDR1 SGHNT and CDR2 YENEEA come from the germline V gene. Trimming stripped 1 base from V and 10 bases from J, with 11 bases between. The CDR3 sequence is CASSLAWELEQFF. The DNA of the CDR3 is TGTGCCAGCAGCTTAGCTTGGGAGTTAGAGCAGTTCTTC.

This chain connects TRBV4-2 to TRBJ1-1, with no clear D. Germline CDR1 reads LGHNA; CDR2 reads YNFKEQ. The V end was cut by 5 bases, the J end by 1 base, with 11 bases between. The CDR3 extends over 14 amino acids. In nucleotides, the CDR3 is TGTGCCAGCAGCTCGCGACGGGAGAACACTGAAGCTTTCTTT. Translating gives CASSSRRENTEAFF.

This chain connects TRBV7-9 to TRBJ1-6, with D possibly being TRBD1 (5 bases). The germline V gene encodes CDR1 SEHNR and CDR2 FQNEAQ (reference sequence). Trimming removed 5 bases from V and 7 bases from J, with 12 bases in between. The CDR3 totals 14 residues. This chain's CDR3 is CASSPGVLNSPLHF. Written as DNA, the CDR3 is TGTGCCAGCAGCCCGGGGGTACTAAATTCACCCCTCCACTTT.

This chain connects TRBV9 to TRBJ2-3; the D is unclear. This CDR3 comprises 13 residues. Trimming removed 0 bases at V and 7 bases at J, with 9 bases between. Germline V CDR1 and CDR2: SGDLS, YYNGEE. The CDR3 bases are TGTGCCAGCAGCGTAGCATCTGAGAATACGCAGTATTTT. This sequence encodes CASSVASENTQYF.

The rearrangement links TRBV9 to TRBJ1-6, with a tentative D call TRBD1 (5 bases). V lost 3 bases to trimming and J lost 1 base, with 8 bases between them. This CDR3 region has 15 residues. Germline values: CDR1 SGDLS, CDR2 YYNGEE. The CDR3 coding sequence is TGTGCCAGCAGCGCCCGGGGGTCCTATAATTCACCCCTCCACTTT. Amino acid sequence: CASSARGSYNSPLHF.

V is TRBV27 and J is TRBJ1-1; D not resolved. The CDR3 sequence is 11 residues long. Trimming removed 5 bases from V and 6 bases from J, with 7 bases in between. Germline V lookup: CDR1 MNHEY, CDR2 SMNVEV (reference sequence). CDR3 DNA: TGTGCCAGCAGTGGGAGGTCTGAAGCTTTCTTT. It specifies CASSGRSEAFF.

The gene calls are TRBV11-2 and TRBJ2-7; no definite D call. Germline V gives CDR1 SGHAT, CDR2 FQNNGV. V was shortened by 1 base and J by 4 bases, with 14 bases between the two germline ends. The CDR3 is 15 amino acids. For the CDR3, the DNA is TGTGCCAGCAGCTTAGGGCAGAATCCGACTTACGAGCAGTACTTC. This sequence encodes CASSLGQNPTYEQYF.

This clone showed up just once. The CDR3 bases are TGTGCCAGCAGTTTAGCGGGGGGGCCGGATGAGCAGTTCTTC. Translation gives CASSLAGGPDEQFF. The chain uses TRBV27 and TRBJ2-1, with 9 bases that match TRBD2. J was trimmed by 8 bases and V by 2 bases; bases with no gene match: 4. The CDR3 covers 14 residues. The V gene's germline CDR1 is MNHEY and CDR2 SMNVEV (reference sequence).

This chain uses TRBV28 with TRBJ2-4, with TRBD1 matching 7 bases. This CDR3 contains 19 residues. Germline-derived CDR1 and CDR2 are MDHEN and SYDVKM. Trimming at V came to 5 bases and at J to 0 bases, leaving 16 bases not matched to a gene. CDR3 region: CASSGERTGAPVAKNIQYF. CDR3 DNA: TGTGCCAGCAGTGGGGAACGGACAGGTGCTCCAGTAGCCAAAAACATTCAGTACTTC.

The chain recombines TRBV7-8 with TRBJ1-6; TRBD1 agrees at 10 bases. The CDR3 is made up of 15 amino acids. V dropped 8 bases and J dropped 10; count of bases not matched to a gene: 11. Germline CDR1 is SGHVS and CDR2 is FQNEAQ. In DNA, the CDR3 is TGTGCCAGCTATAACCGGGACAGGGGAAGATCACCCCTCCACTTT. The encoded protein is CASYNRDRGRSPLHF. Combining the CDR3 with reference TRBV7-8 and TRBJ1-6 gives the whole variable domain GAGVSQSPRYKVAKRGQDVALRCDPISGHVSLFWYQQALGQGPEFLTYFQNEAQLDKSGLPSDRFFAERPEGSVSTLKIQRTQQEDSAVYLCASYNRDRGRSPLHFGNGTRLTVT.

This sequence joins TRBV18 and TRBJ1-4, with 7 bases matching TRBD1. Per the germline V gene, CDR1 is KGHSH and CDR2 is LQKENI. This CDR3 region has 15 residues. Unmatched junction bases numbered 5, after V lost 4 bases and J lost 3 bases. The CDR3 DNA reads TGTGCCAGCTCACTTCGACAGGGACCTAATGAAAAACTGTTTTTT. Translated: CASSLRQGPNEKLFF.

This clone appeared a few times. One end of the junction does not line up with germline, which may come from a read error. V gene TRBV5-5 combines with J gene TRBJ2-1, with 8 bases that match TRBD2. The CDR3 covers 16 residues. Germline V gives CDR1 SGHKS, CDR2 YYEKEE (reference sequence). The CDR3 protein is CASNLDGGGSYNEQFF. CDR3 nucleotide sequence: TGTGCCAGCAACTTGGACGGGGGGGGCTCCTACAATGAGCAGTTCTTC.

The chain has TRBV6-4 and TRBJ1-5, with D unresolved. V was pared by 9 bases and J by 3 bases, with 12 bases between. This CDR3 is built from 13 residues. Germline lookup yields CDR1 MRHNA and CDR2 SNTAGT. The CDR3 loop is CASSKEINQPQHF. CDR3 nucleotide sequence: TGTGCCAGTAGCAAAGAGATCAATCAGCCCCAGCATTTT.

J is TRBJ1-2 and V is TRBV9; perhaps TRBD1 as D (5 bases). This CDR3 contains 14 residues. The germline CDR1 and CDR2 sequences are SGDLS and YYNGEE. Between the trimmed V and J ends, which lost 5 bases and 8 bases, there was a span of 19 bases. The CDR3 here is CASRGGTQSGGYTF. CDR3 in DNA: TGTGCCAGCAGGGGCGGGACTCAATCAGGGGGCTACACCTTC.

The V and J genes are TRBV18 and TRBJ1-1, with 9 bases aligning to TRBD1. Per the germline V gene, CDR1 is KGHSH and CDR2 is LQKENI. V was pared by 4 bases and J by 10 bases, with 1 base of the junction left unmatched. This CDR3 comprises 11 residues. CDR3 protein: CASSQDRGAFF. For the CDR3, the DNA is TGTGCCAGCTCACAGGACAGGGGAGCTTTCTTT. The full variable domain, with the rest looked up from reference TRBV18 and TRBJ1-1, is NAGVMQNPRHLVRRRGQEARLRCSPMKGHSHVYWYRQLPEEGLKFMVYLQKENIIDESGMPKERFSAEFPKEGPSILRIQQVVRGDSAAYFCASSQDRGAFFGQGTRLTVV.